The next 28 T cell receptor beta chains were all read from a single sample in a study of blood T cell repertoires in COVID-19. Sequencing used immunoSEQ multiplex PCR; TCRdb keeps in-frame clones, though not all of them. The table shows about 88,000 clones, with around nine tenths occurring only once. The sample taken for sequencing was peripheral blood. The origin of the receptors is a man in his 60s with acute or convalescent COVID-19.

The chain's CDR3 is CASSQGLAGARMNIQYF. DNA of the CDR3: TGTGCCAGCAGCCAAGGACTAGCGGGAGCACGGATGAACATTCAGTACTTC. This chain uses TRBV3-1 (or the pseudogene TRBV3-2) with TRBJ2-4, with TRBD2 matching over 12 bases. The CDR3 totals 17 residues. The J segment lost 7 bases and the V segment lost 1 base, leaving 8 bases of the junction unmatched. Per the germline V gene, CDR1 is LGHDT and CDR2 is YNNKEL (reference sequence).

This chain connects TRBV4-2 to TRBJ2-7; D is perhaps TRBD1 (6 bases). V was cut by 4 bases and J by 5 bases, with 18 bases left in between. The CDR3 covers 15 residues. Germline V gene lookup returns CDR1 LGHNA and CDR2 YNFKEQ. In DNA form, the CDR3 reads TGTGCCAGCAGCCCCGGCCAGGGGAATCTCCACGAGCAGTACTTC. Translating it yields CASSPGQGNLHEQYF.

This chain joins TRBV11-2 and TRBJ2-7; D perhaps matches TRBD1 (6 bases). In germline, CDR1 is SGHAT, CDR2 FQNNGV. This CDR3 spans 13 amino acids. The ends were cut back, 5 bases at V and 5 bases at J, with 13 bases in the middle. CDR3 DNA sequence: TGTGCCAGCAGCCCGAACAGGGTTCACGAGCAGTACTTC. Translation: CASSPNRVHEQYF.

The V gene is TRBV4-2, the J gene TRBJ2-1; 14 bases agree with TRBD2. Unmatched junction bases numbered 5, after V lost 3 bases and J lost 7 bases. CDR3 length: 16 amino acids. From germline, CDR1 is LGHNA and CDR2 YNFKEQ. CDR3 loop: CASSQGLAGDGNEQFF. For the CDR3, the DNA is TGTGCCAGCAGCCAGGGACTAGCGGGAGATGGGAATGAGCAGTTCTTC.

The chain is built from TRBV19 and TRBJ1-5, with D perhaps TRBD1 (5 bases). Trimming removed 2 bases from V and 0 bases from J, with 11 bases in between. Germline V gene lookup returns CDR1 LNHDA and CDR2 SQIVND (reference sequence). CDR3 length equals 16 residues. Here the CDR3 reads CASSILGGGSNQPQHF. The CDR3 DNA reads TGTGCCAGTAGTATATTGGGGGGAGGTAGCAATCAGCCCCAGCATTTT.

This sequence joins TRBV19 and TRBJ1-4; 7 bases map to TRBD1. V shed 3 bases, J shed 11 bases, and the junction held 9 bases outside the gene matches. Germline CDR1 LNHDA, CDR2 SQIVND (reference sequence). The CDR3 has 14 amino acids. This CDR3 reads CASSMGGQLKKLFF. CDR3 nucleotide sequence: TGTGCCAGTAGTATGGGGGGACAGTTAAAGAAACTGTTTTTT.

The chain recombines TRBV6-6 with TRBJ2-6; a weak D match, TRBD1 (6 bases). Germline V lookup: CDR1 MNHNY, CDR2 SVGAGI (reference sequence). This CDR3 contains 15 residues. Between the trimmed V and J ends, which lost 5 bases and 1 base, there was a span of 9 bases. The CDR3 protein is CASSGGQSGANVLTF. CDR3 coding DNA: TGTGCCAGCAGTGGAGGACAGTCTGGGGCCAACGTCCTGACTTTC.

The chain combines TRBV11-2 with TRBJ2-7; D unresolved. Germline CDR1 reads SGHAT; CDR2 reads FQNNGV. Trimming took 2 bases from V and 4 from J, leaving 3 bases between them. The CDR3 has 11 residues. CDR3 loop: CASSLHYEQYF. The CDR3 nucleotides read TGTGCCAGCAGCTTACATTACGAGCAGTACTTC.

The chain has TRBV3-1 (or the pseudogene TRBV3-2) and TRBJ2-1, with 12 bases aligning to TRBD2. The CDR3 spans 16 residues. The trim removed 1 base at V and 3 bases at J, leaving 1 base unmatched. Per germline, CDR1 LGHDT and CDR2 YNNKEL (reference sequence). CDR3 in amino acids: CASSQGTSGDYNEQFF. CDR3 nucleotides: TGTGCCAGCAGCCAAGGGACTAGCGGGGACTACAATGAGCAGTTCTTC.

This clone was detected only once. The gene calls are TRBV11-3 and TRBJ2-1, with 7 bases aligning to TRBD2. This CDR3 has 15 amino acids. The germline V gene encodes CDR1 SGHNT and CDR2 YENEEA. V lost 5 bases and J lost 6; bases outside the gene matches: 10. The CDR3: CASSLGERERNEQFF. Written as DNA, the CDR3 is TGTGCCAGCAGCCTGGGGGAGCGGGAACGCAATGAGCAGTTCTTC.

A note on this clone: The junction departs from the called germline gene at one end, perhaps through a read error. V is TRBV7-7 and J is TRBJ2-5; no clear D gene. The CDR3 consists of 16 residues. Germline V gene sequence: CDR1 SSHAT, CDR2 FNYEAQ (reference sequence). CDR3 bases: TGTGCTAGCAGCTTAGATATCTCCGGTGTTCGGGAGACCCAGTACTTC. Translation: CASSLDISGVRETQYF. Together with reference TRBV7-7 and TRBJ2-5, the CDR3 gives the full variable domain: GAGVSQSPRYKVTKRGQDVTLRCDPISSHATLYWYQQALGQGPEFLTYFNYEAQPDKSGLPSDRFSAERPEGSISTLTIQRTEQRDSAMYRCASSLDISGVRETQYFGPGTRLLVL.

CDR3 residues: CASSARDRGQETQYF. The CDR3 DNA reads as TGTGCCAGCTCAGCCCGGGACAGGGGGCAGGAGACCCAGTACTTC. The rearrangement uses TRBV18 and TRBJ2-5; TRBD1 matches 12 bases. Germline trimming cut 5 bases from V and 5 bases from J; bases unmatched to any gene: 6. This CDR3 is built from 15 residues. Germline CDR1 reads KGHSH; CDR2 reads LQKENI. Using reference TRBV18 and TRBJ2-5 for the parts outside the CDR3, the full variable domain is NAGVMQNPRHLVRRRGQEARLRCSPMKGHSHVYWYRQLPEEGLKFMVYLQKENIIDESGMPKERFSAEFPKEGPSILRIQQVVRGDSAAYFCASSARDRGQETQYFGPGTRLLVL.

The genes are TRBV10-1 and TRBJ2-1, with a weak D call TRBD2 (6 bases). Germline V CDR1 and CDR2: WNHNN, SYGVQD (reference sequence). V was cut by 2 bases and J by 0 bases, with 8 bases left in between. The CDR3 contains 15 residues. DNA for the CDR3: TGCGCCAGCAGTGAGAACGGGAGCTCCTACAATGAGCAGTTCTTC. It codes for CASSENGSSYNEQFF.

Written as DNA, the CDR3 is TGTGCCAGCAGCTTAGTGGGGCCGCTCGAGCAGTACTTC. As protein: CASSLVGPLEQYF. The chain is built from TRBV7-9 and TRBJ2-7; D is perhaps TRBD1 (5 bases). Trimming removed 1 base at V and 6 bases at J, with 10 bases between. Germline V CDR1 and CDR2: SEHNR, FQNEAQ (reference sequence). The CDR3 runs to 13 residues.

CDR3 sequence (DNA): TGTGCCAGCAGCTCAGGGGGAATTTTTAACTATGGCTACACCTTC. Amino acids: CASSSGGIFNYGYTF. This chain uses TRBV11-2 with TRBJ1-2, with 7 positions matching TRBD1. The CDR3 is made up of 15 amino acids. The germline gives CDR1 SGHAT, CDR2 FQNNGV. Germline trimming cut 4 bases from V and 1 base from J; bases unmatched to any gene: 6.

This chain joins TRBV29-1 and TRBJ2-7; 8 positions match TRBD1. V was clipped by 5 bases and J by 3 bases; unmatched bases: 6. The CDR3 consists of 13 residues. Per the germline V gene, CDR1 is SQVTM and CDR2 is ANQGSEA. The CDR3: CSVKWTGLYEQYF. The CDR3 DNA follows: TGCAGCGTTAAGTGGACAGGGCTCTACGAGCAGTACTTC.

In DNA, the CDR3 is TGTGCCAGCAGCCTCTTTGGTTTGGGTAGCGGTGAAGCTTTCTTT. Its protein is CASSLFGLGSGEAFF. The chain is built from TRBV14 and TRBJ1-1, with D unclear. Trimming took 4 bases from V and 7 from J, leaving 19 bases between them. Germline V gives CDR1 SGHDN, CDR2 FVKESK. The CDR3 is 15 amino acids.

The chain couples TRBV7-9 to TRBJ1-2; 7 bases align to TRBD1. The CDR3 totals 15 residues. The germline gives CDR1 SEHNR, CDR2 FQNEAQ (reference sequence). The junction had 11 bases not matched to a gene; V was cut back by 6 bases and J by 4 bases. CDR3 sequence: CASSQGGLRPYGYTF. The DNA for the CDR3 is TGTGCCAGCAGTCAAGGGGGCTTGAGGCCCTATGGCTACACCTTC.

J is TRBJ1-6 and V is TRBV5-1; D remains ambiguous. CDR1 and CDR2 from the germline V gene are SGHRS and YFSETQ. Deletions cut 0 bases from V and 8 bases from J, with 12 bases between. This CDR3 region has 15 residues. CDR3: CASSLGGRLYSPLHF. The CDR3 coding sequence is TGCGCCAGCAGCTTGGGAGGCCGGCTGTATTCACCCCTCCACTTT.

The chain couples TRBV6-2 or TRBV6-3 to TRBJ2-7, with a tentative D call TRBD2 (6 bases). Germline V gives CDR1 MNHEY, CDR2 SVGEGT. V lost 4 bases and J 1 base, leaving 8 bases between the germline ends. This CDR3 comprises 13 residues. Here the CDR3 DNA reads TGTGCCAGCAGTTGGGCGGGATCCTACGAGCAGTACTTC. Protein: CASSWAGSYEQYF.

In its sample, this clone was seen once. The V gene is TRBV20-1, the J gene TRBJ2-1; TRBD2 agrees at 7 bases. The V segment lost 3 bases and the J segment 9 bases; nucleotides outside the gene matches: 11. Germline V CDR1 and CDR2: DFQATT, SNEGSKA (reference sequence). This CDR3 has 14 amino acids. CDR3 coding DNA: TGCAGTGCTAGTACAGCGGGATGGGTTGGTGAGCAGTTCTTC. Translating gives CSASTAGWVGEQFF.

The chain employs TRBV7-8 and TRBJ2-7, with D possibly matching TRBD2 (5 bases). V gave up 5 bases and J gave up 6 bases, with 11 bases separating them. From germline, CDR1 is SGHVS and CDR2 FQNEAQ. The CDR3 is 12 amino acids. In DNA, the CDR3 is TGTGCCAGCAGCCACGGGGTGCGCGAGCAGTACTTC. Translating gives CASSHGVREQYF.

The chain carries TRBV29-1 and TRBJ2-2; 10 nucleotides match TRBD1. Germline V CDR1 and CDR2: SQVTM, ANQGSEA. The trim removed 6 bases at V and 4 bases at J, leaving 5 bases unmatched. The CDR3 spans 14 residues. The CDR3 DNA is TGCAGCGTAAGGACAGGGGGAGGCACCGGGGAGCTGTTTTTT. Translation: CSVRTGGGTGELFF.

The gene calls are TRBV7-2 and TRBJ2-3, with 13 bases fitting TRBD2. CDR3 length: 16 amino acids. V shed 4 bases, J shed 1 base, and the junction held 2 bases outside the gene matches. Germline loops: CDR1 SGHTA, CDR2 FQGNSA. CDR3: CASSSGTSGGTDTQYF. CDR3 DNA sequence: TGTGCCAGCAGCTCAGGGACTAGCGGGGGCACAGATACGCAGTATTTT. Variable domain in full (rest from reference TRBV7-2 and TRBJ2-3): GAGVSQSPSNKVTEKGKDVELRCDPISGHTALYWYRQSLGQGLEFLIYFQGNSAPDKSGLPSDRFSAERTGGSVSTLTIQRTQQEDSAVYLCASSSGTSGGTDTQYFGPGTRLTVL.

J is TRBJ2-7 and V is TRBV12-3 or TRBV12-4, with D possibly TRBD1 on 5 matching bases. The CDR3 contains 12 residues. V was clipped by 6 bases and J by 3 bases, with 9 bases between them. The CDR3 here is CASSDSVYEQYF. Here the CDR3 DNA reads TGTGCCAGCAGCGACAGCGTCTACGAGCAGTACTTC.

J is TRBJ1-2 and V is TRBV5-4, with a tentative D call TRBD1 (5 bases). Germline CDR1 is SGHNT and CDR2 is YYREEE (reference sequence). This CDR3 is 14 amino acids long. V lost 0 bases, J lost 6 bases, and 12 bases lay in between. CDR3 residues: CASSLVVGGDGYTF. CDR3 nucleotide sequence: TGTGCCAGCAGCTTGGTGGTTGGAGGGGATGGCTACACCTTC.

The gene calls are TRBV19 and TRBJ2-1; TRBD2 agrees at 9 bases. V lost 4 bases, J lost 1 base, and 5 bases stayed unmatched. Germline lookup yields CDR1 LNHDA and CDR2 SQIVND (reference sequence). The CDR3 extends over 16 amino acids. This CDR3 is CASSTGLALSYNEQFF. DNA for the CDR3: TGTGCCAGTAGTACCGGACTAGCGCTTTCCTACAATGAGCAGTTCTTC.

The chain employs TRBV7-2 and TRBJ1-2, with a tentative D call TRBD1 (5 bases). The CDR3 is 14 amino acids. Looked up from germline, CDR1 is SGHTA and CDR2 is FQGNSA. Trimming took 4 bases from V and 5 from J, leaving 14 bases between them. CDR3 sequence: CASSSSGGMYGYTF. The CDR3 DNA reads as TGTGCCAGCAGCTCGAGTGGGGGGATGTATGGCTACACCTTC.